This TCR beta chain is drawn from a study of CD8 T cells in Susac syndrome. Study-level information: Each patient with Susac syndrome, at the time of blood draw, was therapy-naive, on corticosteroids, or on intravenous immunoglobulin alone.

RNA amounts of about 0.5 to 1 ug underwent reverse transcription with random hexamers. With immunoSEQ multiplex PCR, TCR beta CDR3 was amplified across 54 Vbeta and 13 Jbeta. Each CDR3 protein is one row after TCRdb ran MiXCR on the immunoSEQ multiplex PCR reads. This sample has approximately 80,000 distinct CDR3 sequences, with less than 95% found just once. The diagnostic criteria were recently defined, and patients with Susac syndrome met them for definite or probable disease. The CDR3 is 11 amino acids. Germline V gives CDR1 LGHNT, CDR2 FRNRAP. Trimming took off 2 bases at V and 7 bases at J, with 6 bases between the two ends.

Sequenced material: CD8+ T cells from PBMCs. The V gene is TRBV12-5, the J gene TRBJ2-7; no definite D call. This receptor was taken from a human donor with Susac syndrome. This chain's CDR3 is CASGLTWEQYF. Written as DNA, the CDR3 is TGTGCTAGTGGTTTGACATGGGAGCAGTACTTC.